The 20 T cell receptor beta chains presented below share a single source sample, sequenced in a study of OX40 agonist ivuxolimab in advanced cancers. Measured with immunoSEQ multiplex PCR; TCRdb has only the in-frame clones, and not every one. Here the sample spans 99,000 or so clones, 90% to 95% being singletons. The sample in question was CD4+ or CD8+ T cells sorted from blood, obtained in a trial of the OX40 agonist ivuxolimab. The receptor set was obtained from an adult with an advanced solid tumor such as melanoma, head and neck, liver or kidney cancer.

V usage is TRBV7-2 and J usage is TRBJ1-1; unclear D gene. The CDR3 has 14 amino acids. From germline, CDR1 is SGHTA and CDR2 FQGNSA. V shed 0 bases and J shed 5 bases, with 10 bases lying between them. In nucleotides, the CDR3 is TGTGCCAGCAGCTTAGCGGCTAGGGTTACTGAAGCTTTCTTT. Translating gives CASSLAARVTEAFF.

The chain couples TRBV20-1 to TRBJ2-7; 7 bases are a match to TRBD2. CDR3 size: 11 residues. Per germline, CDR1 DFQATT and CDR2 SNEGSKA (reference sequence). The J segment lost 3 bases and the V segment lost 5 bases, leaving 1 base of the junction unmatched. The CDR3 spells CSAGGGYEQYF. CDR3 DNA: TGCAGTGCTGGGGGGGGCTACGAGCAGTACTTC.

Concerning this clone itself: Mismatch with germline at one junction end may stem from a read error. The genes are TRBV11-2 and TRBJ2-1, with 8 bases fitting TRBD2. Germline-derived CDR1 and CDR2 are SGHAT and FQNNGV. This CDR3 spans 15 amino acids. The DNA of the CDR3 is TGTGCCAGCAGCCCCCGGACTAGCAACTACAATGAGCAGCTCTTC. The encoded protein is CASSPRTSNYNEQLF.

Here the CDR3 reads CASSQGAHRDVEQFF. The CDR3 DNA reads TGCGCCAGCAGCCAAGGAGCGCACCGGGACGTTGAGCAGTTCTTC. V and J are TRBV4-1 and TRBJ2-1, with D possibly called TRBD1 or TRBD2 (5 bases each). This CDR3 has 15 residues. The V gene lost 1 base and the J gene lost 9 bases, with 16 bases spanning the gap. In germline, CDR1 is MGHRA, CDR2 YSYEKL.

The chain links TRBV6-5 to TRBJ1-2; 10 bases are a match to TRBD1. The CDR3 extends over 15 amino acids. V was clipped by 6 bases and J by 2 bases; unmatched bases: 6. CDR1 MNHEY and CDR2 SVGAGI come from the germline V gene. DNA for the CDR3: TGTGCCAGCAGCGGACCGGGACAGGGGAACTATGGCTACACCTTC. Its protein product is CASSGPGQGNYGYTF.

This clone occurred a few times. V usage is TRBV28 and J usage is TRBJ2-2, with no clear D. The CDR3 runs 12 residues. The V end was cut by 7 bases, the J end by 8 bases, with 11 bases between. Per the germline V gene, CDR1 is MDHEN and CDR2 is SYDVKM. CDR3 loop: CASTLGVGELFF. The CDR3 nucleotides read TGTGCCAGCACATTGGGCGTGGGGGAGCTGTTTTTT.

The chain links TRBV6-5 to TRBJ2-7; D ambiguous. The CDR3 covers 11 residues. Germline CDR1 reads MNHEY; CDR2 reads SVGAGI. V was shortened by 8 bases and J by 2 bases, with 7 bases between the two germline ends. CDR3 sequence (DNA): TGTGCCAGCCAAGGGACCTACGAGCAGTACTTC. Protein sequence: CASQGTYEQYF.

This chain uses TRBV19 with TRBJ1-5; 7 bases fit TRBD1. This CDR3 comprises 16 residues. J gave up 6 bases and V 1 base, and 9 bases lay outside the gene matches. Germline CDR1 reads LNHDA; CDR2 reads SQIVND (reference sequence). In DNA, the CDR3 is TGTGCCAGTAGTATAGGTAAGGGGGCAGGGGTTCAGCCCCAGCATTTT. Protein product: CASSIGKGAGVQPQHF.

This chain connects TRBV5-8 to TRBJ1-4; D ambiguous. V lost 4 bases, J lost 7 bases, and 8 bases lay in between. Germline CDR1 is SGHTS and CDR2 is YDEGEE. The CDR3 has 12 amino acids. The CDR3 DNA is TGTGCCAGCAGCACAGTAATTGAAAAACTGTTTTTT. As protein: CASSTVIEKLFF.

This clone has a single count. This sequence joins TRBV5-1 and TRBJ2-5; no firm D call. The CDR3 is 15 amino acids. The germline V gene encodes CDR1 SGHRS and CDR2 YFSETQ. Trimming left V 0 bases short and J 7 bases short, with 16 bases between. CDR3 in DNA: TGCGCCAGCAGCTTGGCCCCTGGGTCTTTAGGGACCCAGTACTTC. As protein: CASSLAPGSLGTQYF. Supplemented by reference TRBV5-1 and TRBJ2-5, the full variable domain reads KAGVTQTPRYLIKTRGQQVTLSCSPISGHRSVSWYQQTPGQGLQFLFEYFSETQRNKGNFPGRFSGRQFSNSRSEMNVSTLELGDSALYLCASSLAPGSLGTQYFGPGTRLLVL.

The CDR3 bases are TGTGCCTGGAGTAGGACAGATAGCAATCAGCCCCAGCATTTT. Translation: CAWSRTDSNQPQHF. V and J are TRBV30 and TRBJ1-5, with D tentatively TRBD1 (6 bases). The CDR3 spans 14 residues. CDR1 is GTSNPN, CDR2 SVGIG, per germline (reference sequence). The V end was cut by 2 bases, the J end by 0 bases, with 8 bases between.

V and J are TRBV10-3 and TRBJ2-1, with TRBD1 matching 10 bases. The germline gives CDR1 ENHRY, CDR2 SYGVKD. The junction had 6 bases not matched to a gene; V was cut back by 2 bases and J by 5 bases. The CDR3 runs to 16 residues. CDR3 DNA sequence: TGTGCCATCAGTGAGCCGGGACAGGGGATTAACAATGAGCAGTTCTTC. The encoded protein is CAISEPGQGINNEQFF.

The chain combines TRBV7-3 with TRBJ2-1; TRBD2 matches at 7 bases. J lost 6 bases, V lost 4 bases, and 12 bases had no gene match. Germline values: CDR1 SGHTA, CDR2 FQGTGA. CDR3 length: 16 amino acids. CDR3 sequence (DNA): TGTGCCAGCAGCTCCCATGGGGCGGGAGTGTCCAATGAGCAGTTCTTC. It yields the protein CASSSHGAGVSNEQFF.

V usage is TRBV19 and J usage is TRBJ1-2; D gene unclear. There are 15 residues in the CDR3. Germline CDR1 is LNHDA and CDR2 is SQIVND (reference sequence). V shed 7 bases and J shed 1 base, with 16 bases lying between them. The CDR3 sequence: CASTYPRGLNYGYTF. In nucleotides, the CDR3 is TGTGCCAGTACCTACCCACGGGGTCTTAACTATGGCTACACCTTC.

The V call is TRBV5-1, the J call TRBJ2-3; 9 bases fit TRBD2. The V gene's germline CDR1 is SGHRS and CDR2 YFSETQ. V gave up 2 bases and J gave up 4 bases; unmatched junction bases: 5. The CDR3 is 15 residues long. In DNA, the CDR3 is TGCGCCAGCAGCTTAGGTAGCGGGAGCCCAGATACGCAGTATTTT. Its protein is CASSLGSGSPDTQYF.

The CDR3 DNA is TGCGCCAGCAGCCAGACTCGTGGGATCACTGAAGCTTTCTTT. Translating gives CASSQTRGITEAFF. The chain employs TRBV4-3 and TRBJ1-1; no clear D gene. The CDR3 is 14 amino acids. Between the trimmed V and J ends, which lost 3 bases and 4 bases, there was a span of 12 bases. The germline V gene has CDR1 LGHNA and CDR2 YSLEER.

This sequence joins TRBV5-4 and TRBJ2-1; 8 bases fit TRBD2. The germline V gene has CDR1 SGHNT and CDR2 YYREEE (reference sequence). V was clipped by 4 bases and J by 2 bases; unmatched bases: 8. The CDR3 spans 16 residues. The CDR3 coding sequence is TGTGCCAGCAGCCTAAAGCGGGGGCAGGCCTACAATGAGCAGTTCTTC. Translated: CASSLKRGQAYNEQFF.

The V and J genes are TRBV5-4 and TRBJ2-3; D unclear. In germline, CDR1 is SGHNT, CDR2 YYREEE (reference sequence). Trimming pared 0 bases from V and 0 bases from J, leaving 11 bases between. The CDR3 extends over 16 amino acids. The CDR3 nucleotides read TGTGCCAGCAGCTTGGCTGGGCAGCTGAGCACAGATACGCAGTATTTT. Protein: CASSLAGQLSTDTQYF.

CDR3 bases: TGTGCCAGCAGCCTCAGGGGGCTCAGTGAAAAACTGTTTTTT. Translation gives CASSLRGLSEKLFF. This rearrangement joins TRBV5-6 to TRBJ1-4; 8 nucleotides agree with TRBD1. The ends lost 4 bases at V and 7 bases at J; junction bases unmatched: 6. Germline values: CDR1 SGHDT, CDR2 YYEEEE. This CDR3 comprises 14 residues.

The chain joins TRBV6-5 to TRBJ2-2, with D tentatively TRBD2 (6 bases). The V gene lost 2 bases and the J gene lost 6 bases, with 10 bases spanning the gap. Germline assignment: CDR1 MNHEY and CDR2 SVGAGI. The CDR3 runs 14 residues. The CDR3 loop reads CASSYVGGAGELFF. The DNA of the CDR3 is TGTGCCAGCAGTTACGTCGGAGGGGCCGGGGAGCTGTTTTTT.